Detailed here is one T cell receptor (beta chain). Measured with immunoSEQ multiplex PCR; TCRdb has only the in-frame clones, and not every one. The repertoire holds hundreds of thousands of clones, roughly 94% seen once, with 0.02% in the top ten. These data belong to a study of shared T cell receptors in the human thymus. The CDR3 spans 15 residues. Germline CDR1 SGHTA, CDR2 FQGNSA. V lost 2 bases to trimming and J lost 1 base, with 10 bases between them. The TCR sequence derives from a human donor. The J gene is TRBJ2-3, the V gene TRBV7-2; tentatively, D is TRBD1 or TRBD2 (5 bases each). Sequencing was done on a sample of thymocytes. DNA of the CDR3: TGTGCCAGCAGCTTACGTCAGGGAGGCACAGATACGCAGTATTTT. Protein: CASSLRQGGTDTQYF.